The present TCR beta chain was sequenced within a study of blood T cell repertoires in COVID-19 (dated by TCRdb to between 2020 and 2021). About the study as a whole: The collaborator samples originated in the United States, Italy and Spain and spanned the acute and convalescent phases of COVID-19. HLA class I and class II types, where available, came from metadata supplied by the sample provider rather than from assay-based typing. Samples came from the ongoing ImmuneRACE study (first 160 participants) plus 1,254 subjects from 6 global collaborators. Deeply sampled blood TCRbeta repertoires from subjects exposed to, actively infected with, or recovered from COVID-19 were included in the dataset. A freely available public database, intended as a resource for researchers studying the immune response to SARS-CoV-2, is where the repertoires were released. The material from the prospective study consisted of cDNA or gDNA derived from T cells, B-cell-depleted T cells, or PBMCs. A de-identified subject ID, COVID-19 status, age in years and sex were almost always included in the sample metadata.

Concerning this clone: Its antigen is currently not known. No much larger clone is present one base from it, and per-base qualities are unavailable.

The CDR3 goes from the cysteine to the phenylalanine over 15 residues. The entry retains the CDR3 DNA only, 45 bases that are in frame from base 1. CDR1 SEHNR and CDR2 FQNEAQ are derived from the germline V gene (reference sequence). V ends up 5 bases short and J 3 bases short, with an unmatched junction base count of 8. Samples from volunteer blood donors who had recovered from COVID-19 were contributed by a second Seattle source. Each collaborating institution followed its own protocols to collect whole blood in K2EDTA tubes. For TCRbeta analysis, collaborators shipped samples in one of three forms: frozen whole blood, isolated PBMCs, or DNA extracted from either of those sample types. TCRbeta CDR3 regions were amplified from genomic DNA by means of the immunoSEQ Assay, a bias-controlled multiplex PCR. The published analysis was carried out like this. The number of nucleated cells in each sample was estimated by amplification of reference gene primers within the assay. Sequence reads were collapsed and filtered to measure the absolute abundance of every unique TCRbeta CDR3 rearrangement. For each sample, productive Simpson clonality was calculated as the square root of Simpson's diversity index across productive rearrangements. TCRdb limited this immuneACCESS table to in-frame rearrangements with V and J called. A share of clones is missing; checked studies link under half to unresolved V genes, and the rest is unexplained. D and trimming were read from the DNA, whereas the V and J calls and clone size are those reported in that table. The sample contains about 190,000 clones, roughly 84% of them found a single time. The top ten constitute approximately 5.6% of the sample.

The paper's findings and limits, for the study overall: How much clinical and demographic metadata was included differed by source and by participant, and the metadata was provided uncurated.

The sequence came from a woman aged 40 to 55 who had recovered from COVID-19. Recombination linked TRBV7-9 to TRBJ1-1, with 8 bases in between that match TRBD1. Sample: peripheral blood. The CDR3 loop reads CASSHRTGWDTEAFF. The nucleotide sequence is given as TGTGCCAGCAGCCACCGGACAGGGTGGGACACTGAAGCTTTCTTT.